This T cell receptor (beta chain) was identified in a study of a mutant IDH1 vaccine in newly diagnosed glioma. For the study at large: Patients got their first vaccination 4-6 weeks after radiotherapy alone, or with temozolomide cycles. Patients arrived already treated with radiotherapy, temozolomide, or both, most having had both.

Trimming removed 6 bases from V and 9 bases from J; junction bases left unmatched: 13. CDR1 is SGHTS and CDR2 is YDEGEE in the germline V gene. The CDR3 totals 15 residues. As concerns this clone: The target antigen is unknown.

Sequenced by immunoSEQ multiplex PCR; TCRdb stores in-frame clones only, minus some. In the table there are over 60,000 clones, roughly 79% of which are singletons. Time point of the sample: week 35, safety follow-up. All doses held 300 ug of mutant IDH1 20-mer peptide, with topical imiquimod. In weeks 1, 3, 5, 7, 11, 15, 19 and 23, patients were immunized, eight times in all. Donor diagnoses consisted of new WHO grade 3 or 4 IDH1-mutant, ATRX-lost astrocytomas. The sample in question was PBMCs, obtained from a glioma patient whose treatment included an IDH1 peptide vaccine. The V and J genes are TRBV5-8 and TRBJ2-1; TRBD2 agrees at 9 bases. The sequence derives from a man aged 40-55 years with glioma. DNA of the CDR3: TGTGCCAGCACCTCCTTTAGCGGGAGAACCCCTGAGCAGTTCTTC. It yields the protein CASTSFSGRTPEQFF.